This T cell receptor beta chain was captured by sequencing in a study of cytomegalovirus exposure and HLA in healthy donors. Overall study context: Genetic ancestry analysis placed around 76% of the 398 donors that were genotyped in the Caucasian-associated cluster. Overall study findings and caveats: The HLA-A and HLA-B alleles of most subjects were reportedly predicted accurately from TCR beta sequences. The study flagged about 150 TCR beta chains as cytomegalovirus-associated.

In regard to this clone: Its antigen is not known.

V trimming: 0 bases; J trimming: 1 base; junction bases outside the gene matches: 3. Germline V gives CDR1 GTSNPN, CDR2 SVGIG (reference sequence). There are 16 residues in the CDR3. The PCR made use of 60 Vbeta and 13 Jbeta primers. Sequencing was performed with immunoSEQ multiplex PCR; in TCRdb, only in-frame clones are kept and a portion is missing. This listing includes approximately 110,000 clones. Sequences were obtained from PBMCs. The chain links TRBV30 to TRBJ2-2; 9 bases fit TRBD1. This clonotype originated in a man between 18 and 35 years old in good health and CMV-seronegative. The CDR3 protein is CAWSVRDRVNTGELFF. The CDR3 DNA sequence: TGTGCCTGGAGTGTACGGGACAGGGTGAACACCGGGGAGCTGTTTTTT.